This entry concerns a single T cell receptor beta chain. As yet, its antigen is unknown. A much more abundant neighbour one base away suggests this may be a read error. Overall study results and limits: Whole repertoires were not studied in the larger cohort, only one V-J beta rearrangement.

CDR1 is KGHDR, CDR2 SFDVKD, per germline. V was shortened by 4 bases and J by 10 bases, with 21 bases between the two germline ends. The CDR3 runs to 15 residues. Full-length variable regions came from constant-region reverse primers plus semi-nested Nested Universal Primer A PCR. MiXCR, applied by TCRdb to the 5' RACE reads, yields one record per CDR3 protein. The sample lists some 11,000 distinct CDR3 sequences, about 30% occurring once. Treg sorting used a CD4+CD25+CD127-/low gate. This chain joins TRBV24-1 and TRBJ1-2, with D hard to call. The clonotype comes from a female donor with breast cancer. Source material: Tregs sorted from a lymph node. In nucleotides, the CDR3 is TGTGCCACCAGTGACCGAGGCAGTCCCCCGGATGACTACACCTTC. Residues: CATSDRGSPPDDYTF.